These T cell receptor beta chains were read from a single sample in a study of blood T cells in healthy people across ages. In TCRdb, the 5' RACE reads were re-called with MiXCR into one record per CDR3 protein. This table has hundreds of thousands of distinct CDR3 sequences, around 28% appearing once. The sample was blood. The receptors shown here come from an elderly woman in good health. The CDR3 runs from the conserved cysteine through the conserved F or W. D genes are given only for firm matches. Not every row has a clone size; where given, it reads once, few, many or a size class.

j_call v_call d_call clone_size cdr3_nt cdr3_aa
TRBJ2-7 TRBV5-1 TRBD1 few TGCGCCAGCAGCTTGGGCCCTGAGACAGGGGGTTCCTACAATGAGCAGTACTTC CASSLGPETGGSYNEQYF
TRBJ2-2 TRBV7-9 TRBD1 few TGTGCCAGCAGCCTTACAGGGGGCTGGACCGGGGAGCTGTTTTTT CASSLTGGWTGELFF
TRBJ2-5 TRBV9 TRBD2 - TGTGCCAGCAGTGAGGGCCAGACTAGCGGGAGCGGAGAGACCCAGTACTTC CASSEGQTSGSGETQYF
TRBJ1-2 TRBV7-2 - many TGTGCCAGCAGCCCGAGGGGCAGGACTGCTAACTATGGCTACACCTTC CASSPRGRTANYGYTF
TRBJ2-5 TRBV10-3 - many TGTGCCATCAGTGAACCCCCGGATCAAGAGACCCAGTACTTC CAISEPPDQETQYF
TRBJ1-1 TRBV20-1 TRBD1 - TGCAGTGCTAGAGACCCCGGGGCAGGGGGAAGTTTGGCTGAAGCTTTCTTT CSARDPGAGGSLAEAFF
TRBJ2-2 TRBV3-1 TRBD2 few TGTGCCAGCAGCCAAGTACCGGGAGGCACCGGGGAGCTGTTTTTT CASSQVPGGTGELFF
TRBJ1-2 TRBV4-1 - few TGCGCCAGCAGCCAAGAGGGTGGGGGGAAATGGACCTATGGCTACACCTTC CASSQEGGGKWTYGYTF
TRBJ1-2 TRBV2 - - TGTGCCAGCAGTGAACAAAAATCAAGGAACCACGGAGCTAACTATGGCTACACCTTC CASSEQKSRNHGANYGYTF
TRBJ2-5 TRBV7-3 TRBD1 - TGTGCCAGCAGCTCACAGGGGGCTTTGTTAGAGACCCAGTACTTC CASSSQGALLETQYF
TRBJ2-4 TRBV5-4 - - TGTGCCAGCAGCTTGTACAGGGCTAGTCTAGCCAAAAACATTCAGTACTTC CASSLYRASLAKNIQYF
TRBJ2-3 TRBV6-5 - - TGTGCCAGCAGTTATTCATCCCGGGAGTCGGGCACAGATACGCAGTATTTT CASSYSSRESGTDTQYF
TRBJ1-4 TRBV7-9 TRBD1 - TGTGCCAGCAGCCCCCGACAGGGAGGGTTTGCAACTAATGAAAAACTGTTTTTT CASSPRQGGFATNEKLFF
TRBJ2-5 TRBV6-2/TRBV6-3 TRBD1 many TGTGCCAGCAGAACGGACAGGGAGACCCAGTACTTC CASRTDRETQYF
TRBJ2-1 TRBV12-3/TRBV12-4 TRBD2 many TGTGCCAGCAGTCACCTAGCGGACTACAATGAGCAGTTCTTC CASSHLADYNEQFF
TRBJ1-2 TRBV6-5 - many TGTGCCAGCAGTTACGGCAGGGAGTATGGCTACACCTTC CASSYGREYGYTF
TRBJ2-1 TRBV19 TRBD2 - TGTGCCAGTAGCCCGGGGGGGTTGGCCTACAATGAGCAGGTCTTC CASSPGGLAYNEQVF
TRBJ2-7 TRBV6-5 - many TGTGTCAGCAGTTACACAGACAGGCCATCCTACGAGCAGTACTTC CVSSYTDRPSYEQYF
TRBJ2-1 TRBV14 - many TGTGCCAGCAGCCGCCCGGAAGCCCGAGCCGTCAATGAGCAGTTCTTC CASSRPEARAVNEQFF
TRBJ2-3 TRBV5-1 TRBD2 few TGCGCCAGCAGCTTCGCTAGCGGGGCCACAGATACGCAGTATTTT CASSFASGATDTQYF
TRBJ2-6 TRBV19 - few TGTGCCAGTACCCATTCCGGCGTCCAAACTGGGGCCAACGTCCTGACTTTC CASTHSGVQTGANVLTF
TRBJ2-3 TRBV20-1 - many TGCAGTGCCAAAAGTAGCGGCCGCACAGATACGCAGTATTTT CSAKSSGRTDTQYF